The 30 T cell receptor beta chains in this list originate from one sample, sequenced in a study of blood T cell repertoires in COVID-19. The protocol was immunoSEQ multiplex PCR, while the TCRdb copy is restricted to in-frame clones and leaves out a portion. This repertoire shows approximately 470,000 clones, about nine tenths found once; its top ten account for around 0.64%. Sequencing used PBMCs or T cells enriched from blood (not recorded which). The receptor source for this set is a woman between 18 and 29 years old who had recovered from COVID-19.

This chain connects TRBV7-2 to TRBJ1-6; 9 nucleotides match TRBD1. Germline values: CDR1 SGHTA, CDR2 FQGNSA. The CDR3 has 15 amino acids. The trim removed 1 base at V and 7 bases at J, leaving 2 bases unmatched. This CDR3 is CASSLGQGDNSPLHF. Here the CDR3 DNA reads TGTGCCAGCAGCTTAGGACAGGGGGACAATTCACCCCTCCACTTT.

The chain employs TRBV10-1 and TRBJ1-1; unclear D gene. This CDR3 has 14 residues. Germline CDR1 and CDR2: WNHNN and SYGVQD (reference sequence). The V and J ends lost 0 bases and 8 bases respectively, with 13 bases between them. This CDR3 reads CASSESLPPVEAFF. CDR3 DNA sequence: TGCGCCAGCAGTGAGTCACTACCGCCAGTAGAAGCTTTCTTT.

This chain uses TRBV21-1 with TRBJ2-7; the table's D call, TRBD1, has no DNA check behind it. TRBV21-1 is recorded as a pseudogene. The CDR3 spans 15 residues. This CDR3 reads CASSRKQGSGDEQYF. CDR3 coding DNA: TGTGCCAGCAGCCGTAAACAGGGGTCCGGGGACGAGCAGTACTTC.

The chain is built from TRBV7-9 and TRBJ1-1, with D possibly being TRBD1 (6 bases). CDR1 is SEHNR and CDR2 is FQNEAQ in the germline V gene (reference sequence). Trimming removed 0 bases from V and 0 bases from J, with 17 bases in between. The CDR3 covers 18 residues. The CDR3 here is CASSLALQGLTMNTEAFF. The CDR3 region has the DNA TGTGCCAGCAGCTTAGCTCTACAGGGTCTCACCATGAACACTGAAGCTTTCTTT.

This chain connects TRBV6-5 to TRBJ1-2; 8 bases match TRBD1. Per germline, CDR1 MNHEY and CDR2 SVGAGI. The ends lost 10 bases at V and 6 bases at J; junction bases unmatched: 13. The CDR3 runs 14 residues. The CDR3: CATSRGPPGDGYTF. The CDR3 nucleotides read TGTGCCACATCCAGGGGGCCACCCGGTGATGGCTACACCTTC.

CDR3: CASSLNSGDEQYF. The DNA for the CDR3 is TGTGCCAGCAGCTTAAATTCCGGGGACGAGCAGTACTTC. V is TRBV11-3 and J is TRBJ2-7, with a tentative D call TRBD2 (5 bases). V was trimmed by 2 bases and J by 5 bases, leaving 10 bases between them. There are 13 residues in the CDR3. In germline, CDR1 is SGHNT, CDR2 YENEEA.

The rearrangement links TRBV29-1 to TRBJ1-1, with D maybe TRBD1 (6 bases). CDR3 length equals 14 residues. Trimming removed 5 bases at V and 7 bases at J, with 20 bases between. CDR1 is SQVTM, CDR2 ANQGSEA, per germline. The CDR3: CSVSGRGKRDEAFF. CDR3 nucleotides: TGCAGCGTTTCAGGAAGGGGGAAACGGGATGAAGCTTTCTTT.

The chain recombines TRBV28 with TRBJ2-5; the D gene is possibly TRBD2 (6 bases). Trimming pared 5 bases from V and 2 bases from J, leaving 24 bases between. CDR3 length: 18 amino acids. Per the germline V gene, CDR1 is MDHEN and CDR2 is SYDVKM. The CDR3 coding sequence is TGTGCCAGCAGTCGCATTACGCCCGGGGGAGAGGTACAAGAGACCCAGTACTTC. As protein: CASSRITPGGEVQETQYF.

This CDR3 is CASSFSGYEQYF. Written as DNA, the CDR3 is TGTGCCAGCAGTTTTTCAGGATACGAGCAGTACTTC. The chain has TRBV28 and TRBJ2-7; D is undetermined. Germline-derived CDR1 and CDR2 are MDHEN and SYDVKM. V gave up 3 bases and J gave up 4 bases, with 7 bases separating them. The CDR3 extends over 12 amino acids.

This rearrangement joins TRBV7-2 to TRBJ2-3; a possible D gene is TRBD2 (7 bases). V gave up 0 bases and J gave up 4 bases, with 11 bases separating them. Germline V gene sequence: CDR1 SGHTA, CDR2 FQGNSA. This CDR3 is 15 amino acids long. The CDR3 loop is CASSLAGGRADTQYF. The DNA of the CDR3 is TGTGCCAGCAGCTTAGCGGGGGGGCGGGCAGATACGCAGTATTTT.

The CDR3 sequence is CASSPTGLGGYTF. DNA for the CDR3: TGTGCCAGCAGCCCGACAGGGCTTGGTGGCTACACCTTC. V is TRBV6-5 and J is TRBJ1-2; 7 bases map to TRBD1. The V segment lost 6 bases and the J segment 7 bases; nucleotides outside the gene matches: 8. The CDR3 is made up of 13 amino acids. Looked up from germline, CDR1 is MNHEY and CDR2 is SVGAGI.

This clone was counted between two and nine times. J is TRBJ1-2 and V is TRBV7-3; the match to TRBD1 covers 9 bases. V dropped 5 bases and J dropped 6; count of bases not matched to a gene: 4. The germline V gene has CDR1 SGHTA and CDR2 FQGTGA. The CDR3 loop spans 13 amino acids. The CDR3 sequence: CASSPGQGNGYTF. The CDR3 coding sequence is TGTGCCAGCAGCCCCGGACAGGGGAATGGCTACACCTTC.

V is TRBV12-5 and J is TRBJ2-2; 7 bases agree with TRBD2. Trimming at V came to 6 bases and at J to 5 bases, leaving 12 bases not matched to a gene. The CDR3 has 16 amino acids. Germline CDR1 and CDR2: LGHNT and FRNRAP. The CDR3 reads CASGLRTWGGTGELFF. The CDR3 nucleotides read TGTGCTAGTGGCCTCCGGACTTGGGGGGGGACCGGGGAGCTGTTTTTT.

The J gene is TRBJ1-2, the V gene TRBV7-2, with D unresolved. V lost 3 bases, J lost 2 bases, and 13 bases lay in between. This CDR3 comprises 15 residues. Germline V CDR1 and CDR2: SGHTA, FQGNSA. The CDR3, as DNA: TGTGCCAGCAGCTTGATTGGACTCCCAAACTATGGCTACACCTTC. Its protein product is CASSLIGLPNYGYTF. Filled out from reference TRBV7-2 and TRBJ1-2, the complete variable domain reads GAGVSQSPSNKVTEKGKDVELRCDPISGHTALYWYRQSLGQGLEFLIYFQGNSAPDKSGLPSDRFSAERTGGSVSTLTIQRTQQEDSAVYLCASSLIGLPNYGYTFGSGTRLTVV.

The chain has TRBV28 and TRBJ2-1, with D possibly matching TRBD1 (6 bases). Germline V gives CDR1 MDHEN, CDR2 SYDVKM. Deletions cut 6 bases from V and 11 bases from J, with 11 bases between. This CDR3 contains 11 residues. The CDR3 bases are TGTGCCAGCAGCGACAGGTCCAAGCAGTTCTTC. Its protein is CASSDRSKQFF.

This clone was counted a single time. The rearrangement uses TRBV19 and TRBJ1-1; 7 nucleotides align to TRBD1. The junction had 6 bases not matched to a gene; V was cut back by 5 bases and J by 0 bases. This CDR3 spans 15 amino acids. Per germline, CDR1 LNHDA and CDR2 SQIVND (reference sequence). The CDR3 bases are TGTGCCAGTAGTCGCCCCGGGACAGTGAACACTGAAGCTTTCTTT. This encodes CASSRPGTVNTEAFF.

The chain links TRBV6-6 to TRBJ2-7, with a tentative D call TRBD1 (5 bases). Germline assignment: CDR1 MNHNY and CDR2 SVGAGI (reference sequence). Trimming took 8 bases from V and 4 from J, leaving 21 bases between them. The CDR3 is made up of 15 amino acids. For the CDR3, the DNA is TGTGCCAGCCACAAGGGTGGGGCAGATGCATACGAGCAGTACTTC. Translated: CASHKGGADAYEQYF.

This chain connects TRBV6-2 or TRBV6-3 to TRBJ1-4; tentative D call: TRBD1 (5 bases). Trimming pared 2 bases from V and 7 bases from J, leaving 8 bases between. CDR1 MNHEY and CDR2 SVGEGT come from the germline V gene. This CDR3 region has 13 residues. The CDR3 loop is CASSYRGSEKLFF. CDR3 coding DNA: TGTGCCAGCAGTTACCGGGGGAGTGAAAAACTGTTTTTT.

The rearrangement links TRBV5-1 to TRBJ2-1; TRBD1 aligns across 9 bases. Unmatched junction bases numbered 14, after V lost 7 bases and J lost 6 bases. The germline V gene has CDR1 SGHRS and CDR2 YFSETQ. This CDR3 comprises 16 residues. The CDR3 sequence is CASGRVGTGYGNEQFF. DNA of the CDR3: TGCGCCAGCGGCCGAGTGGGGACAGGGTACGGCAATGAGCAGTTCTTC.

The gene calls are TRBV19 and TRBJ1-2; D is perhaps TRBD1 (5 bases). The V gene's germline CDR1 is LNHDA and CDR2 SQIVND (reference sequence). This CDR3 spans 16 amino acids. Trimming removed 1 base from V and 8 bases from J, with 20 bases in between. DNA for the CDR3: TGTGCCAGTAGTATAGTTCCGGTGGCCGTCGGGGGGGGCTACACCTTC. It specifies CASSIVPVAVGGGYTF.

The chain joins TRBV29-1 to TRBJ2-1; 9 bases fit TRBD1. CDR3 length equals 13 residues. The V segment lost 5 bases and the J segment 6 bases; nucleotides outside the gene matches: 5. Germline lookup yields CDR1 SQVTM and CDR2 ANQGSEA. In DNA form, the CDR3 reads TGCAGCGTTTCGCGACAGGGGGGCAATGAGCAGTTCTTC. This codes for CSVSRQGGNEQFF.

This clone was observed a few times. The CDR3: CGAGTDSGNTIYF. As DNA, the CDR3 is TGTGGCGCCGGGACAGACTCTGGAAACACCATATATTTT. The chain joins TRBV19 to TRBJ1-3, with 7 nucleotides matching TRBD1. Germline V CDR1 and CDR2: LNHDA, SQIVND (reference sequence). This CDR3 has 13 amino acids.

The CDR3 is CASSRQYQETQYF. The CDR3 nucleotides are TGTGCCAGCAGTCGACAGTACCAAGAGACCCAGTACTTC. The chain couples TRBV12-3 or TRBV12-4 to TRBJ2-5; D perhaps matches TRBD1 (5 bases). Trimming shortened V by 5 bases and J by 0 bases, and 7 bases separated the two germline ends. This CDR3 has 13 residues.

The chain combines TRBV6-5 with TRBJ2-7, with 8 bases matching TRBD1. This CDR3 contains 15 residues. V dropped 6 bases and J dropped 1; count of bases not matched to a gene: 8. CDR1 and CDR2 from the germline V gene are MNHEY and SVGAGI. For the CDR3, the DNA is TGTGCCAGCAGCTACGACAGGGGTCCTTCCTACGAGCAGTACTTC. It translates to CASSYDRGPSYEQYF.

The rearrangement links TRBV7-8 to TRBJ1-4; maybe TRBD1 (5 bases). Germline V lookup: CDR1 SGHVS, CDR2 FQNEAQ. The CDR3 has 18 amino acids. The V gene lost 5 bases and the J gene lost 2 bases, with 21 bases spanning the gap. Here the CDR3 DNA reads TGTGCCAGCAGCGCTACGCCTCTTAACAGGTTTACTAATGAAAAACTGTTTTTT. Protein sequence: CASSATPLNRFTNEKLFF.

This clone was detected once. The J gene is TRBJ2-5, the V gene TRBV3-1 (or the pseudogene TRBV3-2); D may be TRBD2 (7 bases). The CDR3 covers 17 residues. The germline V and J ends were trimmed by 4 bases and 2 bases, with 20 bases remaining between them. The V gene's germline CDR1 is LGHDT and CDR2 YNNKEL (reference sequence). The CDR3 spells CASSRKFGGRPQETQYF. Written as DNA, the CDR3 is TGTGCCAGCAGCCGGAAGTTCGGGGGGCGCCCACAAGAGACCCAGTACTTC.

This rearrangement joins TRBV24-1 to TRBJ1-2; a possible D gene is TRBD1 (5 bases). Germline loops: CDR1 KGHDR, CDR2 SFDVKD. The CDR3 is 13 amino acids. Trimming removed 4 bases at V and 9 bases at J, with 14 bases between. The CDR3 DNA reads as TGTGCCACCAGTGACTCGGGGGTAGGAAGCTACACCTTC. This encodes CATSDSGVGSYTF.

This chain uses TRBV11-2 with TRBJ2-3; D unresolved. Trimming shortened V by 0 bases and J by 6 bases, and 10 bases separated the two germline ends. Germline CDR1 SGHAT, CDR2 FQNNGV. This CDR3 has 14 amino acids. The chain's CDR3 is CASSLERLTDTQYF. Here the CDR3 DNA reads TGTGCCAGCAGCTTAGAGCGACTTACGGATACGCAGTATTTT.

V gene TRBV11-2 combines with J gene TRBJ2-7; D gene ambiguous. This CDR3 has 15 amino acids. V lost 0 bases and J lost 2, with 11 bases in between. From germline, CDR1 is SGHAT and CDR2 FQNNGV. CDR3 in amino acids: CASSLERHATYEQYF. The CDR3 DNA is TGTGCCAGCAGCTTAGAGAGACACGCTACCTACGAGCAGTACTTC.

The chain combines TRBV5-1 with TRBJ2-7, with TRBD1 matching over 9 bases. The J segment lost 4 bases and the V segment lost 4 bases, leaving 9 bases of the junction unmatched. The CDR3 sequence is 15 residues long. Looked up from germline, CDR1 is SGHRS and CDR2 is YFSETQ. The CDR3 loop is CASSPRTGVHYEQYF. DNA of the CDR3: TGCGCCAGCAGCCCGCGGACAGGGGTGCATTACGAGCAGTACTTC. Combining the CDR3 with reference TRBV5-1 and TRBJ2-7 gives the whole variable domain KAGVTQTPRYLIKTRGQQVTLSCSPISGHRSVSWYQQTPGQGLQFLFEYFSETQRNKGNFPGRFSGRQFSNSRSEMNVSTLELGDSALYLCASSPRTGVHYEQYFGPGTRLTVT.